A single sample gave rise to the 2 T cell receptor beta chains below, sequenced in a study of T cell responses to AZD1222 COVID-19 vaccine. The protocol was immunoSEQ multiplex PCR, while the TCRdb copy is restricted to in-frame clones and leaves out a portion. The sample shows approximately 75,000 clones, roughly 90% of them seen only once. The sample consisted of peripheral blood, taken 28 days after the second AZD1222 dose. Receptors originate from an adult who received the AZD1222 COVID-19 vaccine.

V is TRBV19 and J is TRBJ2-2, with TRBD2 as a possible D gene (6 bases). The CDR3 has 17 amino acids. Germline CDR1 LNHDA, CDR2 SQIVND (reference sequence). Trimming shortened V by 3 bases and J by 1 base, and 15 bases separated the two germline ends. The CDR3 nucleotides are TGTGCCAGTAGTATGGGAGGAAACAGCCAGAACACCGGGGAGCTGTTTTTT. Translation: CASSMGGNSQNTGELFF.

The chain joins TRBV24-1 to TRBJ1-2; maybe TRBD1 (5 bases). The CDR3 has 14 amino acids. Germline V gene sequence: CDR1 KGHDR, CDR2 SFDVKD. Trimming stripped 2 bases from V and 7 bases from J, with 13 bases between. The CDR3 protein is CATSDSEGWSGYTF. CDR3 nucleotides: TGTGCCACCAGTGATTCGGAGGGGTGGAGTGGCTACACCTTC.